This paragraph reports one TCR beta chain. These data originate in a study of blood T cell repertoires in COVID-19. About the study: Acute-phase and convalescent COVID-19 samples originated in the United States, Italy and Spain. PBMCs, B-cell-depleted T cells, or T cells provided the cDNA or gDNA that made up the material.

In the authors' workflow: Amplification from reference gene primers served as the basis for estimated nucleated cell counts. TCRdb's table, derived via immunoSEQ multiplex PCR, lists solely in-frame clones and lacks some. Clonal size and the V and J genes are those of that table, whereas D and trimming came from the DNA. This sample has 140,000 to 150,000 clones; roughly four fifths occur once, and the top ten carry 8% to 9%. Germline lookup yields CDR1 SGHNT and CDR2 YYREEE (reference sequence). The V gene lost 5 bases and the J gene lost 5 bases, with 16 bases spanning the gap. This CDR3 contains 14 residues.

Sequenced input: peripheral blood. The gene calls are TRBV5-4 and TRBJ2-5, with D perhaps TRBD1 (5 bases). This receptor was obtained from a human donor with acute or convalescent COVID-19. The donor label of this sample is uncertain. The CDR3 sequence: CASRLTGPGETQYF. The CDR3 coding sequence is TGTGCCAGCAGACTAACAGGTCCCGGGGAGACCCAGTACTTC.